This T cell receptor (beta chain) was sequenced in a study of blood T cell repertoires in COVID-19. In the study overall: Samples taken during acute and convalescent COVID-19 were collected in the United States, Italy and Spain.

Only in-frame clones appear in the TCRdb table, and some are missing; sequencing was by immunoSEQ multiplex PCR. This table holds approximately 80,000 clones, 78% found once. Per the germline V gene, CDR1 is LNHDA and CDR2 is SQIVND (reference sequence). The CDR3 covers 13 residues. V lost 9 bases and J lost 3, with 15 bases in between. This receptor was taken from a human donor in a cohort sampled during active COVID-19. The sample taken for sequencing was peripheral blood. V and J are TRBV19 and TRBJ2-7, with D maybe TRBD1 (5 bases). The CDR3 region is CASSAGLDYEQYF. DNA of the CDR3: TGTGCCAGCTCTGCAGGGTTAGACTACGAGCAGTACTTC. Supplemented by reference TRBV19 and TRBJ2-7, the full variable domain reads DGGITQSPKYLFRKEGQNVTLSCEQNLNHDAMYWYRQDPGQGLRLIYYSQIVNDFQKGDIAEGYSVSREKKESFPLTVTSAQKNPTAFYLCASSAGLDYEQYFGPGTRLTVT.